This passage covers 23 T cell receptor beta chains from one sample sequenced in a study of identical twins. TCRdb passed the 5' RACE reads through MiXCR, listing each CDR3 protein once. The profile covers around 240,000 distinct CDR3 sequences, with 5.5% to 7% appearing a single time and about 3.6% taken by the ten largest. Separately, the same data were catalogued under a study of yellow fever vaccine responses in identical twins.

The sequenced sample was memory (CD45RO+) T cells sorted from blood. The receptor source for this set is a woman younger than 35 in good health.

The chain's CDR3 is CASSVAPGPSNTEAFF. CDR3 in DNA: TGTGCCAGCAGCGTAGCTCCGGGACCTTCGAACACTGAAGCTTTCTTT. V and J are TRBV9 and TRBJ1-1, with D possibly being TRBD1 (5 bases). V lost 0 bases, J lost 1 base, and 13 bases lay in between. The CDR3 is made up of 16 amino acids. Germline V lookup: CDR1 SGDLS, CDR2 YYNGEE. Full variable domain (outside the CDR3, taken from reference TRBV9 and TRBJ1-1): DSGVTQTPKHLITATGQRVTLRCSPRSGDLSVYWYQQSLDQGLQFLIQYYNGEERAKGNILERFSAQQFPDLHSELNLSSLELGDSALYFCASSVAPGPSNTEAFFGQGTRLTVV.

Ten or more counts support this clonotype. The chain combines TRBV28 with TRBJ2-3; either TRBD1 or TRBD2 may supply D (6 bases each). CDR3 length: 14 amino acids. The V gene lost 2 bases and the J gene lost 7 bases, with 13 bases spanning the gap. Per germline, CDR1 MDHEN and CDR2 SYDVKM. This chain's CDR3 is CASSLPLGGYTQYF. CDR3 DNA sequence: TGTGCCAGCAGTTTACCTCTAGGGGGGTATACGCAGTATTTT.

The chain couples TRBV11-2 to TRBJ2-5, with 11 positions matching TRBD2. The junction had 8 bases not matched to a gene; V was cut back by 2 bases and J by 3 bases. This CDR3 has 17 amino acids. Germline CDR1 reads SGHAT; CDR2 reads FQNNGV. CDR3 bases: TGTGCCAGCAGCTTATTTCGGGGACTAGCGGTAAAAGAGACCCAGTACTTC. Its protein product is CASSLFRGLAVKETQYF.

The CDR3 loop is CSARGASAGASYNEQFF. In DNA, the CDR3 is TGCAGTGCTAGAGGTGCCTCGGCGGGAGCCTCCTACAATGAGCAGTTCTTC. The J gene is TRBJ2-1, the V gene TRBV20-1, with 7 bases that match TRBD2. Unmatched junction bases numbered 9, after V lost 1 base and J lost 0 bases. The CDR3 loop spans 17 amino acids. CDR1 and CDR2 from the germline V gene are DFQATT and SNEGSKA (reference sequence).

V and J are TRBV13 and TRBJ2-3, with 7 nucleotides matching TRBD2. Germline V CDR1 and CDR2: PRHDT, FYEKMQ (reference sequence). CDR3 length: 13 amino acids. The J segment lost 6 bases and the V segment lost 5 bases, leaving 5 bases of the junction unmatched. Here the CDR3 DNA reads TGTGCCAGCAGCCAGCGGGGAGTGGATACGCAGTATTTT. Residues: CASSQRGVDTQYF.

The rearrangement uses TRBV2 and TRBJ2-3; D is undetermined. The V gene lost 7 bases and the J gene lost 2 bases, with 13 bases spanning the gap. There are 14 residues in the CDR3. The germline V gene has CDR1 SNHLY and CDR2 FYNNEI. CDR3 loop: CASNTAPPTDTQYF. In nucleotides, the CDR3 is TGTGCCAGCAATACGGCCCCCCCCACAGATACGCAGTATTTT. The whole variable domain, filled in from reference TRBV2 and TRBJ2-3, reads EPEVTQTPSHQVTQMGQEVILRCVPISNHLYFYWYRQILGQKVEFLVSFYNNEISEKSEIFDDQFSVERPDGSNFTLKIRSTKLEDSAMYFCASNTAPPTDTQYFGPGTRLTVL.

The chain couples TRBV28 to TRBJ2-1; D unclear. V lost 5 bases to trimming and J lost 7 bases, with 3 bases between them. CDR1 is MDHEN and CDR2 is SYDVKM in the germline V gene. There are 10 residues in the CDR3. The CDR3 DNA reads TGTGCCAGCAGTCGAAATGAGCAGTTCTTC. Its protein product is CASSRNEQFF.

This clonotype was found a few times. V gene TRBV6-5 combines with J gene TRBJ2-7, with 9 bases matching TRBD2. Losses at the gene ends were 2 bases for V and 7 bases for J; bases not matched to a gene: 15. Germline V lookup: CDR1 MNHEY, CDR2 SVGAGI. The CDR3 spans 17 residues. CDR3 protein: CASSYLMTSGGSSEQYF. The DNA for the CDR3 is TGTGCCAGCAGTTACCTTATGACTAGCGGAGGTAGTAGTGAGCAGTACTTC.

CDR3 DNA sequence: TGTGCCAGCAGTGAAACGGACAGGATCGTAATTGGCTACACCTTC. Protein sequence: CASSETDRIVIGYTF. The chain links TRBV2 to TRBJ1-2; 7 bases are shared with TRBD1. Germline trimming cut 2 bases from V and 7 bases from J; bases unmatched to any gene: 10. The CDR3 covers 15 residues. Germline V CDR1 and CDR2: SNHLY, FYNNEI.

This chain uses TRBV4-1 with TRBJ2-1, with 7 bases that match TRBD2. Germline V gene data show CDR1 as MGHRA and CDR2 as YSYEKL. The V gene end was trimmed by 1 base and the J gene end by 10 bases; junction bases not matched to a gene: 1. The CDR3 loop spans 12 amino acids. In DNA, the CDR3 is TGCGCCAGCAGCCAAGTACTAGCGGAGCAGTTCTTC. This sequence encodes CASSQVLAEQFF.

The J gene is TRBJ1-1, the V gene TRBV7-2; weak D call: TRBD1 (5 bases). Germline-derived CDR1 and CDR2 are SGHTA and FQGNSA. CDR3 length: 14 amino acids. Deletions cut 5 bases from V and 11 bases from J, with 21 bases between. The CDR3 region has the DNA TGTGCCAGCAGCCTGACCCGGGACGTCTCTTCGGCTTTCTTT. Its protein product is CASSLTRDVSSAFF.

This chain connects TRBV14 to TRBJ2-1; D gene unclear. The CDR3 is 14 amino acids. V was shortened by 0 bases and J by 6 bases, with 9 bases between the two germline ends. Germline V gives CDR1 SGHDN, CDR2 FVKESK. The CDR3 DNA sequence: TGTGCCAGCAGCCAAGATGTGTGGGGCAATGAGCAGTTCTTC. Its protein product is CASSQDVWGNEQFF.

This clonotype turned up a few times. The chain carries TRBV6-1 and TRBJ1-6; TRBD1 matches 9 bases. Trimming removed 5 bases from V and 14 bases from J; junction bases left unmatched: 10. Germline lookup yields CDR1 MNHNS and CDR2 SASEGT. The CDR3 loop spans 14 amino acids. In nucleotides, the CDR3 is TGTGCCAGCAGTCCCGGACAGGGGAGGCGGGCCCTCCACTTT. Translation gives CASSPGQGRRALHF.

The rearrangement links TRBV12-3 or TRBV12-4 to TRBJ2-2; D remains ambiguous. The V end was cut by 3 bases, the J end by 0 bases, with 11 bases between. There are 16 residues in the CDR3. CDR3 protein: CASSFSRRSNTGELFF. The CDR3 DNA is TGTGCCAGCAGTTTCAGCAGGCGATCGAACACCGGGGAGCTGTTTTTT.

The sample holds a few counts of this clonotype. The V call is TRBV10-2, the J call TRBJ2-5; D is possibly TRBD1 (5 bases). The CDR3 is made up of 16 amino acids. Germline V lookup: CDR1 WSHSY, CDR2 SAAADI. The V end lost 4 bases, the J end lost 4 bases, and 19 bases lay between the germline ends. Here the CDR3 DNA reads TGCGCCAGCAGTGTGAGGACACCGTTATTTGGAGAGACCCAGTACTTC. Protein: CASSVRTPLFGETQYF.

This clonotype turned up a few times. CDR3: CSVPNPGTANTGELFF. The CDR3 DNA is TGCAGCGTCCCGAACCCCGGGACAGCGAACACCGGGGAGCTGTTTTTT. J is TRBJ2-2 and V is TRBV29-1; 7 bases agree with TRBD1. CDR1 SQVTM and CDR2 ANQGSEA come from the germline V gene. This CDR3 region has 16 residues. The junction had 10 bases not matched to a gene; V was cut back by 6 bases and J by 0 bases.

This chain joins TRBV20-1 and TRBJ2-1; 7 bases agree with TRBD1. The CDR3 runs to 17 residues. V gave up 5 bases and J gave up 4 bases; unmatched junction bases: 17. Looked up from germline, CDR1 is DFQATT and CDR2 is SNEGSKA (reference sequence). The CDR3 DNA is TGCAGTGCTGCCTCCCCAACACACAGGGGCGGGTACAATGAGCAGTTCTTC. Translated, it gives CSAASPTHRGGYNEQFF.

The table lists this clonotype with a few counts. The chain carries TRBV2 and TRBJ2-4; D ambiguous. Germline values: CDR1 SNHLY, CDR2 FYNNEI. Trimming cost V 5 bases and J 3 bases, with 11 bases left between them. This CDR3 is built from 14 residues. The chain's CDR3 is CASSPRTGKNIQYF. In DNA, the CDR3 is TGTGCCAGCAGTCCGAGGACGGGCAAAAACATTCAGTACTTC.

This clonotype was seen repeatedly, ten times or more. The chain links TRBV20-1 to TRBJ2-3; 10 bases are shared with TRBD2. Germline values: CDR1 DFQATT, CDR2 SNEGSKA (reference sequence). This CDR3 comprises 15 residues. Unmatched junction bases numbered 5, after V lost 1 base and J lost 4 bases. The CDR3 DNA sequence: TGCAGTGCTAGAGGGCTAGCGGGAGCTGCAGATACGCAGTATTTT. It is translated as CSARGLAGAADTQYF.

Regarding this clonotype: A junction boundary mismatches the germline segment, possibly from a read error. The V call is TRBV20-1, the J call TRBJ2-3; 7 positions agree with TRBD2. Germline CDR1 and CDR2: DFQATT and SNEGSKA (reference sequence). The CDR3 contains 18 residues. Here the CDR3 DNA reads TGCTGTGCTAGCCGGCCCGGCGGGGGTACCTCTAGCACAGATACGCAGTATTTT. Translated: CCASRPGGGTSSTDTQYF.

V and J are TRBV6-2 or TRBV6-3 and TRBJ2-5; no clear D. CDR3 length: 13 residues. V dropped 2 bases and J dropped 1 base, with 5 bases sitting between them. Germline V CDR1 and CDR2: MNHEY, SVGEGT. CDR3 sequence: CASSYEVQETQYF. The CDR3 DNA reads TGTGCCAGCAGTTACGAGGTCCAAGAGACCCAGTACTTC.

This clonotype was observed many times. The rearrangement links TRBV20-1 to TRBJ2-1; 12 nucleotides align to TRBD2. With V trimmed by 1 base and J by 2 bases, 6 bases remained unmatched. This CDR3 comprises 17 residues. The germline V gene has CDR1 DFQATT and CDR2 SNEGSKA (reference sequence). The DNA for the CDR3 is TGCAGTGCTAGAGTCCCTCTAGCGGGGGGGGCCTACAATGAGCAGTTCTTC. Translated, it gives CSARVPLAGGAYNEQFF.

This clonotype was recorded at least ten times. The CDR3: CASSLAPELNTEAFF. The CDR3 DNA is TGCGCCAGCAGCTTGGCTCCGGAATTGAACACTGAAGCTTTCTTT. The V and J genes are TRBV5-1 and TRBJ1-1; D remains ambiguous. CDR1 and CDR2 (germline): SGHRS, YFSETQ. The CDR3 is 15 amino acids. The V gene lost 0 bases and the J gene lost 0 bases, with 9 bases spanning the gap.